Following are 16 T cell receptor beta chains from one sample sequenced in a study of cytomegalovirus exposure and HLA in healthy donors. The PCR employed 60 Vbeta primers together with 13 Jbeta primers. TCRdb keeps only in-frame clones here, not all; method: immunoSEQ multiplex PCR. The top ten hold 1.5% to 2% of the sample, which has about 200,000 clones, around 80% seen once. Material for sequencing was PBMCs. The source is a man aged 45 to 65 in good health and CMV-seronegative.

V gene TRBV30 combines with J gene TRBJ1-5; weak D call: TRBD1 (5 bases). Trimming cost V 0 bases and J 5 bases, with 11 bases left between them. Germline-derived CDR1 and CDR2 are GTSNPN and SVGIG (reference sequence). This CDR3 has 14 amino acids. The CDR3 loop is CAWSVQGGYQPQHF. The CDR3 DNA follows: TGTGCCTGGAGTGTCCAGGGAGGCTATCAGCCCCAGCATTTT.

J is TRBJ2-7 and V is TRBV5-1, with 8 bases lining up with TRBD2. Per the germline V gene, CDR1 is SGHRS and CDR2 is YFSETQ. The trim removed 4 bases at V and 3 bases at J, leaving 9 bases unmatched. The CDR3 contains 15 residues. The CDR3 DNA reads TGCGCCAGCAGCCGCCTCGGGAGCGGGAGCTACGAGCAGTACTTC. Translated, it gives CASSRLGSGSYEQYF.

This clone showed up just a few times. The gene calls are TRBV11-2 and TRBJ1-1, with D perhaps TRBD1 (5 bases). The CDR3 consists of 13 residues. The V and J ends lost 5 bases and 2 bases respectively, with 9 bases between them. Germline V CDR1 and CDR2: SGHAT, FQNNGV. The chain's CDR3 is CASSRGRNTEAFF. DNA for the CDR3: TGTGCCAGCAGCCGGGGGAGAAACACTGAAGCTTTCTTT.

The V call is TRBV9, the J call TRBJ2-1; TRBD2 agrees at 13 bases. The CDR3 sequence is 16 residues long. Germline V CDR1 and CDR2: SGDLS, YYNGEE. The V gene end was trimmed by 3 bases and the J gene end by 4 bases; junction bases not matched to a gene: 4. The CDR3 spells CASSARLAGGYNEQFF. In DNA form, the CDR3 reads TGTGCCAGCAGCGCCAGACTAGCGGGAGGTTACAATGAGCAGTTCTTC.

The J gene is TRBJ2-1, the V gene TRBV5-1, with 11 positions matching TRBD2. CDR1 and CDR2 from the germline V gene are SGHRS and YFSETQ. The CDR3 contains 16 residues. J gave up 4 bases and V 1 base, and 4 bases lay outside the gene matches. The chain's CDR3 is CASSLNLAGGYNEQFF. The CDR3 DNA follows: TGCGCCAGCAGCTTGAACTTAGCGGGAGGGTACAATGAGCAGTTCTTC.

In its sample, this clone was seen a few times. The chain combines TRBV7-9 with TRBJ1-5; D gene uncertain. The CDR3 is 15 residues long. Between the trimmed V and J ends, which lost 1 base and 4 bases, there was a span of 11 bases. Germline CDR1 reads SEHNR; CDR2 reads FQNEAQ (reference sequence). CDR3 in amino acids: CASSLGSGVNQPQHF. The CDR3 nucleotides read TGTGCCAGCAGCTTAGGTTCCGGAGTTAATCAGCCCCAGCATTTT.

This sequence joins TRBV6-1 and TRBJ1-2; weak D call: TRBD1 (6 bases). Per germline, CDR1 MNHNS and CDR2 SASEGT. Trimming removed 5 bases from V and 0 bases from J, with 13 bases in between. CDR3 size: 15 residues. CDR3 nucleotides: TGTGCCAGCAGTAATACAGGGAGTTCTAACTATGGCTACACCTTC. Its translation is CASSNTGSSNYGYTF.

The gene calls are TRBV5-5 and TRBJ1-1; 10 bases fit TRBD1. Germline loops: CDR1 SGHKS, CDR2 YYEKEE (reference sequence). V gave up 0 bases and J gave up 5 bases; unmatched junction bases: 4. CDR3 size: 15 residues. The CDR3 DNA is TGTGCCAGCAGCTTGGTAGGACAGGGGGGAACTGAAGCTTTCTTT. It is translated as CASSLVGQGGTEAFF. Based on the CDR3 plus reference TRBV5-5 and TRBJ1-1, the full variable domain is DAGVTQSPTHLIKTRGQQVTLRCSPISGHKSVSWYQQVLGQGPQFIFQYYEKEERGRGNFPDRFSARQFPNYSSELNVNALLLGDSALYLCASSLVGQGGTEAFFGQGTRLTVV.

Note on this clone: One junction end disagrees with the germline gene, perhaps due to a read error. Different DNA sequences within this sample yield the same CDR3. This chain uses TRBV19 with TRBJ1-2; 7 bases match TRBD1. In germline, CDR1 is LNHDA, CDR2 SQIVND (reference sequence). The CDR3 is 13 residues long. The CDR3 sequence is CASSSTGEHGYTF. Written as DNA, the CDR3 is TGTGCCAGTAGTTCTACAGGGGAGCATGGCTACACCTTT.

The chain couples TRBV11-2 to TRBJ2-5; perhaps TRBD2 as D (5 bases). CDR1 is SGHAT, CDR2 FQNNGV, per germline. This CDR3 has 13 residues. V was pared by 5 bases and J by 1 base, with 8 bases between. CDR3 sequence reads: CASSPTIQETQYF. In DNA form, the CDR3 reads TGTGCCAGCAGCCCGACTATCCAAGAGACCCAGTACTTC. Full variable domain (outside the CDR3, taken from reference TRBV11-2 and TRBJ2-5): EAGVAQSPRYKIIEKRQSVAFWCNPISGHATLYWYQQILGQGPKLLIQFQNNGVVDDSQLPKDRFSAERLKGVDSTLKIQPAKLEDSAVYLCASSPTIQETQYFGPGTRLLVL.

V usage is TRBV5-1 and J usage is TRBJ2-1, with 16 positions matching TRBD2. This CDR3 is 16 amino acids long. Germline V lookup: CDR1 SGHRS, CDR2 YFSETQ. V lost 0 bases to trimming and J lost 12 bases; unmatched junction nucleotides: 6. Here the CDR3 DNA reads TGCGCCAGCAGCTTGGGGGGGACTAGCGGGAGGGAGGGGCAGTTCTTC. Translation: CASSLGGTSGREGQFF.

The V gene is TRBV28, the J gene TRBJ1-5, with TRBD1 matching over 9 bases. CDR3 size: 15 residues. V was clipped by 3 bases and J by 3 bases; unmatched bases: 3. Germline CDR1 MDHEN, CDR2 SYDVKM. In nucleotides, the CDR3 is TGTGCCAGCAGTTTGTGGACAGGGGACAATCAGCCCCAGCATTTT. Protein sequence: CASSLWTGDNQPQHF.

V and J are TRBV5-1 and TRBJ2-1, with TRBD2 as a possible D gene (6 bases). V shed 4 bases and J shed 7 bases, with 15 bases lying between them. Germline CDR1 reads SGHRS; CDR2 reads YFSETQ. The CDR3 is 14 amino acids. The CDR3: CASSPGRGGNEQFF. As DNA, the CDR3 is TGCGCCAGCAGCCCCGGTCGTGGGGGGAATGAGCAGTTCTTC.

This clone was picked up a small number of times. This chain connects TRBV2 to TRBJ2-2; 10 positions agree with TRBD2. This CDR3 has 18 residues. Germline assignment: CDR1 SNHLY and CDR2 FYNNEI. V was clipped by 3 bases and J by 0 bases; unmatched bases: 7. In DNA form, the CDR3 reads TGTGCCAGCAGTGATTTAGCGGGAGGAACTACGAACACCGGGGAGCTGTTTTTT. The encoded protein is CASSDLAGGTTNTGELFF.

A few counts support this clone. CDR3 residues: CASSLGLAEINEQFF. CDR3 DNA: TGTGCCAGCAGCTTAGGACTAGCGGAGATCAATGAGCAGTTCTTC. The J gene is TRBJ2-1, the V gene TRBV13; 8 positions match TRBD2. The CDR3 extends over 15 amino acids. Germline CDR1 is PRHDT and CDR2 is FYEKMQ (reference sequence). V lost 0 bases to trimming and J lost 6 bases; unmatched junction nucleotides: 4.

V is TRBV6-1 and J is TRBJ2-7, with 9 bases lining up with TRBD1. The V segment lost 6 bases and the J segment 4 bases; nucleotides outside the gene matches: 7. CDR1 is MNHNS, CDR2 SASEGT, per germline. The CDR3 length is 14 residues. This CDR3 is CASRPGQGTYEQYF. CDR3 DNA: TGTGCCAGCAGGCCGGGACAGGGTACTTACGAGCAGTACTTC.